This T cell receptor beta chain was observed in a study of T cell responses to AZD1222 COVID-19 vaccine. Study-wide results and limits: Samples come after the peak T cell response, not at day 14.

Points on this clone: Its antigen is as yet unknown.

Germline CDR1 reads LGHNA; CDR2 reads YNFKEQ. Trimming cost V 4 bases and J 0 bases; bases outside gene matches: 9. This CDR3 is 19 amino acids long. The assay was immunoSEQ multiplex PCR, and TCRdb's table has in-frame clones only and misses some. The table shows approximately 110,000 clones, with around 89% occurring only once. This specimen was peripheral blood, taken on day 0 of AZD1222 vaccination. V gene TRBV4-2 combines with J gene TRBJ2-1; 13 positions match TRBD2. The sequence was collected from an adult in good health. CDR3 DNA sequence: TGTGCCAGCAGCCCCCGGACTAGCGGGGGACCGAGCTCCTACAATGAGCAGTTCTTC. This codes for CASSPRTSGGPSSYNEQFF.